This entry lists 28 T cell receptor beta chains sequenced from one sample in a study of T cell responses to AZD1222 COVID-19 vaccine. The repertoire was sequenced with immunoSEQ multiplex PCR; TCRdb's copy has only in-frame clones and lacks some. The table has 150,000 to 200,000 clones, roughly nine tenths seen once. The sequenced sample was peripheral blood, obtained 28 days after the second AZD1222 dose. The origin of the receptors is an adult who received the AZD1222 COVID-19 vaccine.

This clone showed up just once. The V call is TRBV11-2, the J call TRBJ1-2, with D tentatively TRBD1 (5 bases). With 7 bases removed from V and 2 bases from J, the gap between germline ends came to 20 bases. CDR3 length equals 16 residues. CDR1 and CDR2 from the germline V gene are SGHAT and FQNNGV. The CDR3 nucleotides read TGTGCCAGCAACGACATACCGAGACAGCCCAACTATGGCTACACCTTC. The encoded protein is CASNDIPRQPNYGYTF.

CDR3 sequence: CASREGPDNQPQHF. CDR3 nucleotides: TGTGCCAGTAGAGAAGGCCCAGACAATCAGCCCCAGCATTTT. V is TRBV19 and J is TRBJ1-5; no reliable D call. This CDR3 comprises 14 residues. CDR1 and CDR2 from the germline V gene are LNHDA and SQIVND (reference sequence). V was pared by 6 bases and J by 3 bases, with 12 bases between.

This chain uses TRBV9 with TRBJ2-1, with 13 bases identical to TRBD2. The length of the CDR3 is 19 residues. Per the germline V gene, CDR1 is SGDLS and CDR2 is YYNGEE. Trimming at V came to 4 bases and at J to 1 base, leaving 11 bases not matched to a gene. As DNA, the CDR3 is TGTGCCAGCAGCCGAGGAGGACTAGCGGGGGCCGGGTCCTACAATGAGCAGTTCTTC. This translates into CASSRGGLAGAGSYNEQFF. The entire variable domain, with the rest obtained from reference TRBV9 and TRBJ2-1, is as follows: DSGVTQTPKHLITATGQRVTLRCSPRSGDLSVYWYQQSLDQGLQFLIQYYNGEERAKGNILERFSAQQFPDLHSELNLSSLELGDSALYFCASSRGGLAGAGSYNEQFFGPGTRLTVL.

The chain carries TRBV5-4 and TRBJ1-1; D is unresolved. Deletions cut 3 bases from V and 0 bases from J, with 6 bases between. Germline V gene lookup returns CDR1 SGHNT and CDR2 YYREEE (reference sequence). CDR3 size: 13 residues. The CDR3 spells CASSSRMNTEAFF. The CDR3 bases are TGTGCCAGCAGCTCGCGCATGAACACTGAAGCTTTCTTT.

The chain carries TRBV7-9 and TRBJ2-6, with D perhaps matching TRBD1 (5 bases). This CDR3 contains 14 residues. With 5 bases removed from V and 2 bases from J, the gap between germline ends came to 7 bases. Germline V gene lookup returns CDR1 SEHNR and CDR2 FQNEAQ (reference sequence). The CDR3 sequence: CASSGAAGANVLTF. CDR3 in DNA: TGTGCCAGCAGCGGGGCAGCTGGGGCCAACGTCCTGACTTTC.

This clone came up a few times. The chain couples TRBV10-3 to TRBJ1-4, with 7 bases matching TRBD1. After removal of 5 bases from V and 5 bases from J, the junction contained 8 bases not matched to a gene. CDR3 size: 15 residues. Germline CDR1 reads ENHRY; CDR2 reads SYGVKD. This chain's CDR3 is CAISPRTGPNEKLFF. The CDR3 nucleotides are TGTGCCATCAGTCCCCGGACAGGACCGAATGAAAAACTGTTTTTT.

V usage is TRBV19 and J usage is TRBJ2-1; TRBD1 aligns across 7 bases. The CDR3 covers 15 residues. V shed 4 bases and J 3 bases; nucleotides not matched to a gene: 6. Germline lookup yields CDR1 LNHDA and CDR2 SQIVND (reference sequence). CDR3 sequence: CASSTTGQYYNEQFF. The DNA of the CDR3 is TGTGCCAGTAGTACCACGGGACAGTACTACAATGAGCAGTTCTTC.

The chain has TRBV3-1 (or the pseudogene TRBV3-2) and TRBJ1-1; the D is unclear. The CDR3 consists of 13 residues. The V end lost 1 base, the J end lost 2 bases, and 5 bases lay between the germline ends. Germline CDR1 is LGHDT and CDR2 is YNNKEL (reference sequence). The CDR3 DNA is TGTGCCAGCAGCCAAGTCTCAAACACTGAAGCTTTCTTT. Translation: CASSQVSNTEAFF.

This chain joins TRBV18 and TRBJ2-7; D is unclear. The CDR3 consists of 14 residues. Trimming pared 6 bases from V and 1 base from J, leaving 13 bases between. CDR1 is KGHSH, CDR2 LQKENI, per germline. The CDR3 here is CASSPLEVSYEQYF. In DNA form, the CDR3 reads TGTGCCAGCTCGCCGCTTGAGGTTTCCTACGAGCAGTACTTC. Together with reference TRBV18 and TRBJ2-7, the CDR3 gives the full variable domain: NAGVMQNPRHLVRRRGQEARLRCSPMKGHSHVYWYRQLPEEGLKFMVYLQKENIIDESGMPKERFSAEFPKEGPSILRIQQVVRGDSAAYFCASSPLEVSYEQYFGPGTRLTVT.

The DNA for the CDR3 is TGCGCCAGCAGCCTGTTCCATGGTCCGGACTCTGGCGGCTACACCTTC. This translates into CASSLFHGPDSGGYTF. The V call is TRBV5-1, the J call TRBJ1-2, with D hard to call. Germline CDR1 is SGHRS and CDR2 is YFSETQ. This CDR3 is 16 amino acids long. V lost 4 bases and J lost 8, with 24 bases in between.

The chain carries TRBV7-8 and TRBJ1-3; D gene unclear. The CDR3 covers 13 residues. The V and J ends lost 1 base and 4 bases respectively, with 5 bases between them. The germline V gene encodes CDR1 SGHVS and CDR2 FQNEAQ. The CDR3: CASSLGGGNTIYF. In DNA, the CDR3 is TGTGCCAGCAGCTTAGGCGGGGGAAACACCATATATTTT.

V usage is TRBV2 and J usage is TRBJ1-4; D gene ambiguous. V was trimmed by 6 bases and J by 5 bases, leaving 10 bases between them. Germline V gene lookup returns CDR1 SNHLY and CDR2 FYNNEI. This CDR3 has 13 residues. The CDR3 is CASSRTVNEKLFF. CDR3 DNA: TGTGCCAGCAGCCGGACGGTGAATGAAAAACTGTTTTTT.

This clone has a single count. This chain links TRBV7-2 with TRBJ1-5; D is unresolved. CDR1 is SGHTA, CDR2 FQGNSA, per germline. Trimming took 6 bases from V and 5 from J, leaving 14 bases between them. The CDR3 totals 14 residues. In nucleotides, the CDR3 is TGTGCCAGCAGTTCCGGTGGGGTGGATCAGCCCCAGCATTTT. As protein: CASSSGGVDQPQHF.

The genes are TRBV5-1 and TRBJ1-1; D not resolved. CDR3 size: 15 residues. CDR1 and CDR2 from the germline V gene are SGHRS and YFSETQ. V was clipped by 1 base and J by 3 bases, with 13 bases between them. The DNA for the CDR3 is TGCGCCAGCAGCTTGAATTGGATCTCCGACACTGAAGCTTTCTTT. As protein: CASSLNWISDTEAFF.

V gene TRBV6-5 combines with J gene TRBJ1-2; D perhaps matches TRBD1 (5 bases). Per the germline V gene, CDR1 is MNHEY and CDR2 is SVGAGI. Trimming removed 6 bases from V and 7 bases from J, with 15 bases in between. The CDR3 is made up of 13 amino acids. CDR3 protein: CASRQPGTFGYTF. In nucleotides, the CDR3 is TGTGCCAGCAGGCAACCCGGGACTTTTGGCTACACCTTC.

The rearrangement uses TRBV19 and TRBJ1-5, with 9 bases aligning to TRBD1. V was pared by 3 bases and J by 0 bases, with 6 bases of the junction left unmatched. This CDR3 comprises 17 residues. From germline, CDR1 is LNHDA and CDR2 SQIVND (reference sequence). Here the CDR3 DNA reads TGTGCCAGTAGTATCGGGACAGGGACATATAGCAATCAGCCCCAGCATTTT. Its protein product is CASSIGTGTYSNQPQHF.

CDR3 protein: CASSLDTGPNYGYTF. The CDR3 DNA reads TGTGCCAGCAGCTTAGACACAGGGCCTAACTATGGCTACACCTTC. This sequence joins TRBV7-9 and TRBJ1-2, with D possibly TRBD1 on 6 matching bases. Germline V lookup: CDR1 SEHNR, CDR2 FQNEAQ (reference sequence). CDR3 size: 15 residues. V was clipped by 1 base and J by 0 bases, with 9 bases between them.

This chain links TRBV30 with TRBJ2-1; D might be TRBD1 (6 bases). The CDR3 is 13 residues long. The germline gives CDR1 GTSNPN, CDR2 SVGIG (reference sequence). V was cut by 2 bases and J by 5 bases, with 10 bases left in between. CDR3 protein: CAWSRDTNNEQFF. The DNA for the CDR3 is TGTGCCTGGAGTCGGGACACCAACAATGAGCAGTTCTTC.

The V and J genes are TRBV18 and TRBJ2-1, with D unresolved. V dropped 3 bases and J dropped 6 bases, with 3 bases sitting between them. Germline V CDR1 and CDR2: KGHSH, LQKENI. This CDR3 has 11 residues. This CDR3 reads CASSPSNEQFF. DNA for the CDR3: TGTGCCAGCTCACCCTCCAATGAGCAGTTCTTC.

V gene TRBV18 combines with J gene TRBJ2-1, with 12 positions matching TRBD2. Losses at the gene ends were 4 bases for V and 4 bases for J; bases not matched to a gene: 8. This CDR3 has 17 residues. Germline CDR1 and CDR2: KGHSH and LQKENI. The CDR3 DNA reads TGTGCCAGCTCACAAGGCCTTCTAGCGGGGGGGTACAATGAGCAGTTCTTC. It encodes CASSQGLLAGGYNEQFF. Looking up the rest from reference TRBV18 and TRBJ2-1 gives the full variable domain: NAGVMQNPRHLVRRRGQEARLRCSPMKGHSHVYWYRQLPEEGLKFMVYLQKENIIDESGMPKERFSAEFPKEGPSILRIQQVVRGDSAAYFCASSQGLLAGGYNEQFFGPGTRLTVL.

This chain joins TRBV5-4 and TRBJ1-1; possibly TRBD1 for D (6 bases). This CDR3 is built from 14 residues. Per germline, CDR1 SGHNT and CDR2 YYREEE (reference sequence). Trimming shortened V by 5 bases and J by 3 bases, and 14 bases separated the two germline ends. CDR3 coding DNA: TGTGCCAGCAGGTCGACAGGATGGGACACTGAAGCTTTCTTT. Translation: CASRSTGWDTEAFF.

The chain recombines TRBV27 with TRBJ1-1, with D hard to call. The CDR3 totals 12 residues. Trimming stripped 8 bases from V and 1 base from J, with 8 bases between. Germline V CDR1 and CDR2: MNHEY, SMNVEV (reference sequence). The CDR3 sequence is CASSEGNTEAFF. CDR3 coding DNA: TGTGCCAGCTCCGAGGGGAACACTGAAGCTTTCTTT.

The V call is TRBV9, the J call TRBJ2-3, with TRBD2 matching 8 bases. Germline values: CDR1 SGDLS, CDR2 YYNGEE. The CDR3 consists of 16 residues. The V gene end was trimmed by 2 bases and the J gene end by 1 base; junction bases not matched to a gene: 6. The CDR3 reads CASSVRRAGGTDTQYF. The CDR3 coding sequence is TGTGCCAGCAGCGTCAGGCGAGCGGGGGGCACAGATACGCAGTATTTT.

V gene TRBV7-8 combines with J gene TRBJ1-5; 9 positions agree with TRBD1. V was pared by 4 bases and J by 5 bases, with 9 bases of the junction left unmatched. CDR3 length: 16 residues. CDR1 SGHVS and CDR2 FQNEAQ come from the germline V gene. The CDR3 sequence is CASSSITGGSDQPQHF. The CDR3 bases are TGTGCCAGCAGCTCCATTACAGGGGGCTCTGATCAGCCCCAGCATTTT.

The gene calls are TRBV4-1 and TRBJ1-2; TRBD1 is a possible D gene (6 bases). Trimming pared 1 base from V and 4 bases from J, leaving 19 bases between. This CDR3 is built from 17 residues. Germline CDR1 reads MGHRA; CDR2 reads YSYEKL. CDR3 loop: CASSQVGAGTQTYGYTF. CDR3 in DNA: TGCGCCAGCAGCCAAGTAGGGGCCGGGACACAAACCTATGGCTACACCTTC.

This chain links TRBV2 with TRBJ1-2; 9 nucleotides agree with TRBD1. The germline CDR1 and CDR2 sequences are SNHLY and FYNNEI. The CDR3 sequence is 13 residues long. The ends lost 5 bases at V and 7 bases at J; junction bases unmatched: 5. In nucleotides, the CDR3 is TGTGCCAGCAGTTCCACAGGGGGCTTTGGCTACACCTTC. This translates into CASSSTGGFGYTF.

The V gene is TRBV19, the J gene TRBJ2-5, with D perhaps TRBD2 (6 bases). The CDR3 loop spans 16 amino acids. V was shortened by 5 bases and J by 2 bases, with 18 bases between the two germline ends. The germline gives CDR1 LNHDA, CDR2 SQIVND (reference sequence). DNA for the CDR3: TGTGCCAGTAGTGCCACCCCAGGTGGGGGGCAAGAGACCCAGTACTTC. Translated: CASSATPGGGQETQYF.

Here the CDR3 reads CASSQGGVGEAYGYTF. CDR3 sequence (DNA): TGTGCCAGCAGTCAAGGGGGCGTGGGTGAGGCCTATGGCTACACCTTC. The V gene is TRBV11-3, the J gene TRBJ1-2; 7 bases match TRBD1. The V gene's germline CDR1 is SGHNT and CDR2 YENEEA. This CDR3 has 16 amino acids. V lost 6 bases to trimming and J lost 4 bases; unmatched junction nucleotides: 14.